The 27 T cell receptor beta chains below all came from one sample that was sequenced in a study of a mutant IDH1 vaccine in newly diagnosed glioma. Time point denoted: baseline, week 1 (first vaccination visit). Regarding treatment: pre-vaccination baseline after standard-of-care therapy. Here immunoSEQ multiplex PCR was the method, and the copy in TCRdb shows in-frame clones only, minus some. The data show about 66,000 clones, roughly 85% seen once. The specimen was PBMCs, collected from a glioma patient treated with radiotherapy, temozolomide or both. The origin of the receptors is a young man with glioma.

The chain links TRBV6-5 to TRBJ1-2, with 8 bases identical to TRBD1. The trim removed 1 base at V and 8 bases at J, leaving 6 bases unmatched. The germline V gene has CDR1 MNHEY and CDR2 SVGAGI. The length of the CDR3 is 14 residues. CDR3 nucleotides: TGTGCCAGCAGTTACTGGCAGGGGGCTGGGGGCTACACCTTC. Translated: CASSYWQGAGGYTF.

The sample holds one count of this clone. The V and J genes are TRBV5-1 and TRBJ2-7; TRBD1 matches at 7 bases. Unmatched junction bases numbered 15, after V lost 0 bases and J lost 0 bases. There are 19 residues in the CDR3. CDR1 is SGHRS and CDR2 is YFSETQ in the germline V gene. Here the CDR3 DNA reads TGCGCCAGCAGCTTGGCCGGAAACAGGGGATTAGGGAGCTCCTACGAGCAGTACTTC. It codes for CASSLAGNRGLGSSYEQYF.

CDR3 sequence: CASSQGGGSYNEQFF. CDR3 in DNA: TGTGCCAGCAGCCAAGGGGGGGGATCCTACAATGAGCAGTTCTTC. This rearrangement joins TRBV4-2 to TRBJ2-1; TRBD2 agrees at 7 bases. The V and J ends lost 1 base and 1 base, in that order; junction bases with no gene match: 1. This CDR3 spans 15 amino acids. The germline CDR1 and CDR2 sequences are LGHNA and YNFKEQ.

The rearrangement links TRBV28 to TRBJ1-1; maybe TRBD1 (6 bases). The V end lost 1 base, the J end lost 1 base, and 13 bases lay between the germline ends. The CDR3 contains 16 residues. Germline CDR1 reads MDHEN; CDR2 reads SYDVKM. The CDR3 here is CASSLSEGHTNTEAFF. In DNA form, the CDR3 reads TGTGCCAGCAGTTTATCTGAGGGACACACGAACACTGAAGCTTTCTTT.

The V call is TRBV30, the J call TRBJ1-5; D is possibly TRBD1 (5 bases). Per germline, CDR1 GTSNPN and CDR2 SVGIG (reference sequence). Trimming cost V 3 bases and J 0 bases, with 6 bases left between them. This CDR3 spans 13 amino acids. The CDR3 DNA follows: TGTGCCTGGAGACAGGATAGCAATCAGCCCCAGCATTTT. Its protein is CAWRQDSNQPQHF. Full variable domain (missing parts from reference TRBV30 and TRBJ1-5): SQTIHQWPATLVQPVGSPLSLECTVEGTSNPNLYWYRQAAGRGLQLLFYSVGIGQISSEVPQNLSASRPQDRQFILSSKKLLLSDSGFYLCAWRQDSNQPQHFGDGTRLSIL.

The chain couples TRBV9 to TRBJ1-2; no clear D gene. There are 17 residues in the CDR3. Germline-derived CDR1 and CDR2 are SGDLS and YYNGEE. The ends were cut back, 0 bases at V and 7 bases at J, with 22 bases in the middle. The chain's CDR3 is CASSVGGKPHHRFGYTF. In nucleotides, the CDR3 is TGTGCCAGCAGCGTAGGCGGGAAACCCCACCACCGGTTTGGCTACACCTTC.

The chain combines TRBV5-8 with TRBJ2-5; D might be TRBD1 (6 bases). Gene TRBJ2-7 matches the end of the DNA better, so the J call may be wrong. This CDR3 has 16 amino acids. The V gene's germline CDR1 is SGHTS and CDR2 YDEGEE. CDR3 residues: CASSTIPDRLTYEQYF. The CDR3 region has the DNA TGTGCCAGCAGCACAATCCCTGACAGGCTAACTTACGAGCAGTACTTC.

This clone was observed a handful of times. The rearrangement links TRBV15 to TRBJ1-6, with D perhaps matching TRBD1 (6 bases). The germline gives CDR1 LNHNV, CDR2 YYDKDF (reference sequence). The V gene lost 2 bases and the J gene lost 16 bases, with 15 bases spanning the gap. The CDR3 has 13 residues. The CDR3 loop is CATSRLSQGLLHF. CDR3 in DNA: TGTGCCACCAGCAGACTTTCACAGGGTTTGCTCCACTTT.

This chain connects TRBV4-1 to TRBJ2-1, with D tentatively TRBD1 (5 bases). Germline assignment: CDR1 MGHRA and CDR2 YSYEKL. There are 17 residues in the CDR3. Trimming shortened V by 0 bases and J by 0 bases, and 12 bases separated the two germline ends. The CDR3 nucleotides read TGCGCCAGCAGCCAAGAAAGGGGTTTTAGCTCCTACAATGAGCAGTTCTTC. Protein sequence: CASSQERGFSSYNEQFF.

V and J are TRBV19 and TRBJ2-6, with a possible D match to TRBD1 (5 bases). CDR3 length: 17 amino acids. Germline CDR1 reads LNHDA; CDR2 reads SQIVND (reference sequence). V was trimmed by 3 bases and J by 4 bases, leaving 16 bases between them. The CDR3 sequence: CASSILGAGIGANVLTF. The DNA of the CDR3 is TGTGCCAGTAGTATTCTAGGGGCAGGGATCGGGGCCAACGTCCTGACTTTC.

The chain joins TRBV6-1 to TRBJ2-1, with TRBD1 matching 9 bases. CDR1 MNHNS and CDR2 SASEGT come from the germline V gene. The CDR3 sequence is 14 residues long. Germline trimming cut 11 bases from V and 9 bases from J; bases unmatched to any gene: 14. The CDR3: CAGTGDRARGEQFF. In DNA form, the CDR3 reads TGTGCCGGAACGGGGGACAGGGCGAGGGGTGAGCAGTTCTTC.

This clone was seen a few times. The rearrangement joins TRBV7-9 to TRBJ2-7, with 7 bases lining up with TRBD1. J lost 3 bases, V lost 8 bases, and 10 bases had no gene match. CDR3 length: 14 residues. The germline V gene has CDR1 SEHNR and CDR2 FQNEAQ (reference sequence). The CDR3 coding sequence is TGTGCCAGCGTTCGGACCGGGACAGACTACGAGCAGTACTTC. This encodes CASVRTGTDYEQYF.

The chain carries TRBV28 and TRBJ1-1; 7 positions match TRBD1. The germline V gene encodes CDR1 MDHEN and CDR2 SYDVKM. This CDR3 has 14 amino acids. After removal of 2 bases from V and 5 bases from J, the junction contained 5 bases not matched to a gene. Here the CDR3 reads CASSLTGAYTEAFF. The DNA for the CDR3 is TGTGCCAGCAGTTTAACAGGGGCTTATACTGAAGCTTTCTTT.

The DNA for the CDR3 is TGTGCCAGCAGTAACCGGCAGCTGTATGGCTACACCTTC. Translation: CASSNRQLYGYTF. The chain recombines TRBV28 with TRBJ1-2, with D unclear. The V and J ends lost 5 bases and 5 bases respectively, with 12 bases between them. Germline values: CDR1 MDHEN, CDR2 SYDVKM. The CDR3 has 13 residues.

This chain connects TRBV4-1 to TRBJ2-7, with 7 nucleotides matching TRBD1. CDR3 length: 15 residues. With V trimmed by 3 bases and J by 1 base, 6 bases remained unmatched. CDR1 is MGHRA and CDR2 is YSYEKL in the germline V gene. CDR3 DNA sequence: TGCGCCAGCAGCCAGGGACAGCAGTCTTCCTACGAGCAGTACTTC. Its protein product is CASSQGQQSSYEQYF.

The chain couples TRBV18 to TRBJ1-1, with no clear D. This CDR3 is 15 amino acids long. Germline-derived CDR1 and CDR2 are KGHSH and LQKENI. Trimming removed 2 bases from V and 3 bases from J, with 13 bases in between. The CDR3 DNA reads as TGTGCCAGCTCACCAACCGCCGGGGTATACACTGAAGCTTTCTTT. Translation gives CASSPTAGVYTEAFF.

This clone was found a few times. This chain links TRBV5-8 with TRBJ1-4; no definite D call. The germline gives CDR1 SGHTS, CDR2 YDEGEE. V lost 1 base and J lost 5, with 9 bases in between. This CDR3 has 14 amino acids. This chain's CDR3 is CASSLYPRNEKLFF. CDR3 nucleotide sequence: TGTGCCAGCAGCTTGTATCCTAGAAATGAAAAACTGTTTTTT.

The rearrangement links TRBV19 to TRBJ2-1; 9 nucleotides align to TRBD1. This CDR3 has 15 amino acids. J gave up 14 bases and V 10 bases, and 21 bases lay outside the gene matches. The V gene's germline CDR1 is LNHDA and CDR2 SQIVND (reference sequence). Here the CDR3 DNA reads TGTGCCACCTCACCTGCTGGGACAGGGCCCAGGTGGGAGTTCTTC. It yields the protein CATSPAGTGPRWEFF.

V and J are TRBV7-9 and TRBJ1-2; D unclear. Germline CDR1 and CDR2: SEHNR and FQNEAQ (reference sequence). V lost 2 bases and J lost 4, with 11 bases in between. CDR3 length: 14 amino acids. The CDR3 loop is CASSLWSPPYGYTF. The DNA of the CDR3 is TGTGCCAGCAGCTTATGGAGCCCTCCCTATGGCTACACCTTC.

This clone was seen a few times. This chain links TRBV5-1 with TRBJ1-1; TRBD1 might be the D (6 bases). V lost 5 bases to trimming and J lost 0 bases, with 14 bases between them. The CDR3 contains 15 residues. The germline V gene has CDR1 SGHRS and CDR2 YFSETQ. CDR3 in amino acids: CASRDERGMNTEAFF. The CDR3 coding sequence is TGCGCCAGCAGGGACGAGAGGGGGATGAACACTGAAGCTTTCTTT. Complete variable domain (other parts from reference TRBV5-1 and TRBJ1-1): KAGVTQTPRYLIKTRGQQVTLSCSPISGHRSVSWYQQTPGQGLQFLFEYFSETQRNKGNFPGRFSGRQFSNSRSEMNVSTLELGDSALYLCASRDERGMNTEAFFGQGTRLTVV.

The V gene is TRBV12-2, the J gene TRBJ1-1; the table assigns TRBD1, which was not confirmed against the DNA. TRBV12-2 is shown as a pseudogene. This CDR3 spans 13 amino acids. The DNA for the CDR3 is TGTGCAAGTCGCTTTGTTGAAAGTACAGAAGCTTTCTTT. It codes for CASRFVESTEAFF.

V and J are TRBV7-9 and TRBJ2-7, with D unresolved. V was trimmed by 1 base and J by 4 bases, leaving 14 bases between them. CDR1 is SEHNR, CDR2 FQNEAQ, per germline (reference sequence). This CDR3 has 15 residues. The CDR3 bases are TGTGCCAGCAGCTTAGGGGTAGGGTTTGAGTACGAGCAGTACTTC. Translated, it gives CASSLGVGFEYEQYF. The complete variable domain, with remaining parts taken from reference TRBV7-9 and TRBJ2-7, reads DTGVSQNPRHKITKRGQNVTFRCDPISEHNRLYWYRQTLGQGPEFLTYFQNEAQLEKSRLLSDRFSAERPKGSFSTLEIQRTEQGDSAMYLCASSLGVGFEYEQYFGPGTRLTVT.

This rearrangement joins TRBV6-6 to TRBJ2-6, with D unclear. The V and J ends lost 6 bases and 0 bases respectively, with 9 bases between them. The CDR3 has 15 amino acids. CDR1 is MNHNY, CDR2 SVGAGI, per germline (reference sequence). The CDR3, as DNA: TGTGCCAGCAGAATCGGAAGCTCTGGGGCCAACGTCCTGACTTTC. This sequence encodes CASRIGSSGANVLTF.

To note about this clone: Additional DNA sequences in this sample encode the identical CDR3. The rearrangement links TRBV5-1 to TRBJ2-7; no firm D call. Per the germline V gene, CDR1 is SGHRS and CDR2 is YFSETQ. V lost 0 bases and J 5 bases, leaving 3 bases between the germline ends. This CDR3 comprises 11 residues. In DNA form, the CDR3 reads TGCGCCAGCAGCTTGGGGGACGAGCAGTACTTC. Translation gives CASSLGDEQYF.

This rearrangement joins TRBV9 to TRBJ2-2; D ambiguous. CDR1 is SGDLS and CDR2 is YYNGEE in the germline V gene. The germline V and J ends were trimmed by 3 bases and 4 bases, with 10 bases remaining between them. The CDR3 runs to 14 residues. In nucleotides, the CDR3 is TGTGCCAGCAGCGGCACTATTGTCACCGGGGAGCTGTTTTTT. It encodes CASSGTIVTGELFF. Filled out from reference TRBV9 and TRBJ2-2, the complete variable domain reads DSGVTQTPKHLITATGQRVTLRCSPRSGDLSVYWYQQSLDQGLQFLIQYYNGEERAKGNILERFSAQQFPDLHSELNLSSLELGDSALYFCASSGTIVTGELFFGEGSRLTVL.

The CDR3 loop is CASSKVFGGDYNEQFF. The CDR3 DNA is TGTGCCAGCAGCAAAGTTTTTGGGGGGGACTACAATGAGCAGTTCTTC. J is TRBJ2-1 and V is TRBV5-4, with TRBD2 matching 7 bases. From germline, CDR1 is SGHNT and CDR2 YYREEE (reference sequence). The CDR3 has 16 amino acids. The junction had 10 bases not matched to a gene; V was cut back by 4 bases and J by 3 bases.

The V gene is TRBV29-1, the J gene TRBJ2-7, with a tentative D call TRBD1 (5 bases). V was shortened by 7 bases and J by 0 bases, with 10 bases between the two germline ends. CDR1 SQVTM and CDR2 ANQGSEA come from the germline V gene. The CDR3 has 12 residues. The DNA of the CDR3 is TGCAGCGCCGCGGACAACTCCTACGAGCAGTACTTC. Its protein product is CSAADNSYEQYF.